The 21 T cell receptor beta chains given below trace back to one sample, sequenced in a study of Graves' ophthalmopathy and Graves' hyperthyroidism. RNA transcripts were the template, and TCR beta CDR3 regions were amplified from them. HTBI primers were employed in first-round RT-PCR, then a second-round multiplex PCR followed. MiXCR was run by TCRdb on the multiplex PCR reads, yielding one entry per CDR3 protein. Of hundreds of thousands of distinct CDR3 sequences listed, about 24% are singletons. The sample consisted of peripheral blood. These receptors were taken from a young woman with stable Graves' hyperthyroidism. Some clones in this sample may be carry-over from other donors' samples.

This clonotype was observed many times. The chain uses TRBV4-2 and TRBJ2-7, with 7 positions matching TRBD2. CDR1 and CDR2 from the germline V gene are LGHNA and YNFKEQ. This CDR3 is built from 18 residues. The V and J ends lost 5 bases and 4 bases, in that order; junction bases with no gene match: 20. Here the CDR3 DNA reads TGTGCCAGCAGCGATTGGGGGGGTTCGGGCGGGAAACCGTACGAGCAGTACTTC. Translation gives CASSDWGGSGGKPYEQYF.

This clonotype was counted at least ten times. V gene TRBV6-2 or TRBV6-3 combines with J gene TRBJ1-1; D remains ambiguous. Deletions cut 6 bases from V and 1 base from J, with 9 bases between. Germline CDR1 MNHEY, CDR2 SVGEGT. The CDR3 totals 13 residues. CDR3 loop: CASRDLKNTEAFF. The CDR3, as DNA: TGTGCCAGCAGGGACCTCAAGAACACTGAAGCTTTCTTT.

Many counts were recorded for this clonotype. J is TRBJ1-5 and V is TRBV19; TRBD1 is a possible D gene (5 bases). Trimming cost V 6 bases and J 0 bases, with 21 bases left between them. This CDR3 contains 18 residues. CDR1 and CDR2 from the germline V gene are LNHDA and SQIVND (reference sequence). The CDR3 region has the DNA TGTGCCAGTAGCGCCCGGGGGAGACAACTGAATAGCAATCAGCCCCAGCATTTT. Translating gives CASSARGRQLNSNQPQHF.

This clonotype was seen ten or more times. The chain carries TRBV20-1 and TRBJ2-7, with D possibly TRBD2 on 6 matching bases. The CDR3 runs to 14 residues. Germline values: CDR1 DFQATT, CDR2 SNEGSKA (reference sequence). The V end lost 3 bases, the J end lost 1 base, and 13 bases lay between the germline ends. The CDR3 DNA reads as TGCAGTGCTAGGAAACGGCGGGGTTCCTACGAGCAGTACTTC. Translation: CSARKRRGSYEQYF.

In this sample, this clonotype turned up many times. The chain is built from TRBV12-3 or TRBV12-4 and TRBJ1-1; 7 nucleotides match TRBD1. The V segment lost 2 bases and the J segment 7 bases; nucleotides outside the gene matches: 7. The CDR3 length is 14 residues. The CDR3 nucleotides are TGTGCCAGCAGTTTAAACAGGGGAAAAAATGAAGCTTTCTTT. This encodes CASSLNRGKNEAFF.

The chain carries TRBV19 and TRBJ1-5, with D possibly TRBD1 on 5 matching bases. The germline V gene encodes CDR1 LNHDA and CDR2 SQIVND (reference sequence). This CDR3 is 16 amino acids long. V lost 7 bases, J lost 4 bases, and 20 bases lay in between. CDR3 sequence (DNA): TGTGCCAGTACCGAAAGGGACGAGGGCCCAAATCAGCCCCAGCATTTT. Protein sequence: CASTERDEGPNQPQHF.

This sequence joins TRBV5-1 and TRBJ2-2; maybe TRBD1 (6 bases). With 2 bases removed from V and 6 bases from J, the gap between germline ends came to 11 bases. Looked up from germline, CDR1 is SGHRS and CDR2 is YFSETQ. The length of the CDR3 is 14 residues. For the CDR3, the DNA is TGCGCCAGCAGCTTCATCCCAGGGGCCGGGGAGCTGTTTTTT. It codes for CASSFIPGAGELFF.

This clonotype was found once. V gene TRBV6-2 or TRBV6-3 combines with J gene TRBJ2-7; TRBD2 is a possible D gene (5 bases). The CDR3 is made up of 17 amino acids. The germline V gene encodes CDR1 MNHEY and CDR2 SVGEGT. Trimming left V 5 bases short and J 7 bases short, with 27 bases between. The DNA of the CDR3 is TGTGCCAGCAGTCCTCATAGCGTGGGCCACGGAGGTGGAGAGCAGTACTTC. Translating it yields CASSPHSVGHGGGEQYF.

The V call is TRBV28, the J call TRBJ1-3; no clear D gene. Germline V gives CDR1 MDHEN, CDR2 SYDVKM. Trimming stripped 4 bases from V and 0 bases from J, with 13 bases between. The CDR3 consists of 16 residues. CDR3: CASSSDGTSSGNTIYF. CDR3 nucleotides: TGTGCCAGCAGTTCAGACGGAACCTCCTCTGGAAACACCATATATTTT. Full variable domain (missing parts from reference TRBV28 and TRBJ1-3): DVKVTQSSRYLVKRTGEKVFLECVQDMDHENMFWYRQDPGLGLRLIYFSYDVKMKEKGDIPEGYSVSREKKERFSLILESASTNQTSMYLCASSSDGTSSGNTIYFGEGSWLTVV.

This clonotype was observed many times. CDR3 residues: CASSEPTGTHYEQYF. The CDR3 region has the DNA TGTGCCAGCAGTGAACCTACCGGGACACATTACGAGCAGTACTTC. V usage is TRBV6-1 and J usage is TRBJ2-7; a weak D match, TRBD1 (6 bases). Trimming took 2 bases from V and 4 from J, leaving 15 bases between them. Germline V lookup: CDR1 MNHNS, CDR2 SASEGT. The CDR3 extends over 15 amino acids.

The chain is built from TRBV29-1 and TRBJ2-4; D is ambiguous. Germline CDR1 SQVTM, CDR2 ANQGSEA. The germline V and J ends were trimmed by 6 bases and 3 bases, with 27 bases remaining between them. The CDR3 spans 18 residues. DNA for the CDR3: TGCAGCGTGGCCGGGTTGAACGCAAAGAGGATGGGCAAAAACATTCAGTACTTC. This translates into CSVAGLNAKRMGKNIQYF. Using reference TRBV29-1 and TRBJ2-4 for the parts outside the CDR3, the full variable domain is SAVISQKPSRDICQRGTSLTIQCQVDSQVTMMFWYRQQPGQSLTLIATANQGSEATYESGFVIDKFPISRPNLTFSTLTVSNMSPEDSSIYLCSVAGLNAKRMGKNIQYFGAGTRLSVL.

This clonotype was picked up many times. The chain uses TRBV6-5 and TRBJ2-5; D gene unclear. The CDR3 consists of 12 residues. V was trimmed by 4 bases and J by 5 bases, leaving 8 bases between them. Per the germline V gene, CDR1 is MNHEY and CDR2 is SVGAGI. CDR3 loop: CASSSLGETQYF. CDR3 sequence (DNA): TGTGCCAGCAGTTCTCTTGGTGAGACCCAGTACTTC.

In its sample, this clonotype was seen many times. CDR3 coding DNA: TGCAGTGCTAGCTCTAGCGGGAAGTCTTTCCAAGAGACCCAGTACTTC. It encodes CSASSSGKSFQETQYF. The chain employs TRBV20-1 and TRBJ2-5; TRBD2 aligns across 9 bases. Germline trimming cut 3 bases from V and 1 base from J; bases unmatched to any gene: 9. The CDR3 covers 16 residues. Per the germline V gene, CDR1 is DFQATT and CDR2 is SNEGSKA (reference sequence).

In this sample, this clonotype turned up many times. This chain uses TRBV30 with TRBJ1-1; tentative D call: TRBD1 (5 bases). CDR3 size: 12 residues. Germline CDR1 GTSNPN, CDR2 SVGIG (reference sequence). V lost 3 bases and J 2 bases, leaving 7 bases between the germline ends. The CDR3 loop reads CAWRGDNTEAFF. CDR3 DNA: TGTGCCTGGAGGGGGGATAACACTGAAGCTTTCTTT.

This clonotype occurred many times. This chain connects TRBV4-1 to TRBJ2-7; perhaps TRBD2 as D (6 bases). This CDR3 has 15 amino acids. Germline V gene sequence: CDR1 MGHRA, CDR2 YSYEKL. Trimming left V 6 bases short and J 1 base short, with 16 bases between. As DNA, the CDR3 is TGCGCCAGCAGGGTGGCGGCGGGGCTATCCTACGAGCAGTACTTC. Protein sequence: CASRVAAGLSYEQYF.

This chain uses TRBV12-3 or TRBV12-4 with TRBJ1-1; the match to TRBD1 covers 7 bases. The CDR3 is 14 residues long. V lost 1 base, J lost 6 bases, and 5 bases stayed unmatched. In DNA, the CDR3 is TGTGCCAGCAGTTTAGACAGGGGAAGGGCTGAAGCTTTCTTT. Amino acid sequence: CASSLDRGRAEAFF.

This clonotype occurred a few times. The chain couples TRBV30 to TRBJ1-5; 10 bases line up with TRBD1. CDR1 is GTSNPN, CDR2 SVGIG, per germline (reference sequence). Losses at the gene ends were 1 base for V and 6 bases for J; bases not matched to a gene: 6. The CDR3 covers 15 residues. DNA for the CDR3: TGTGCCTGGAGTGAAAGGACAGGGGGTCCTCAGCCCCAGCATTTT. It codes for CAWSERTGGPQPQHF. Based on the CDR3 plus reference TRBV30 and TRBJ1-5, the full variable domain is SQTIHQWPATLVQPVGSPLSLECTVEGTSNPNLYWYRQAAGRGLQLLFYSVGIGQISSEVPQNLSASRPQDRQFILSSKKLLLSDSGFYLCAWSERTGGPQPQHFGDGTRLSIL.

This clonotype was counted many times. The chain carries TRBV6-5 and TRBJ1-1; no clear D gene. CDR3 length equals 12 residues. Germline V gene data show CDR1 as MNHEY and CDR2 as SVGAGI. Trimming stripped 7 bases from V and 1 base from J, with 7 bases between. CDR3 protein: CASKERNTEAFF. CDR3 nucleotides: TGTGCCAGCAAGGAAAGGAACACTGAAGCTTTCTTT.

A note on this clonotype: The DNA is left out, because the CDR3 cannot be placed on it with certainty; the CDR3 is given as TCRdb lists it. The chain has TRBV10-3 and TRBJ2-1; the table's D call of TRBD1 was not tested on the DNA. Germline CDR1 reads ENHRY; CDR2 reads SYGVKD. The CDR3 adds up to 14 amino acids, both ends counted. CDR3: CAISFGGGAPWRVF.

This chain links TRBV24-1 with TRBJ2-2, with D unresolved. Germline CDR1 reads KGHDR; CDR2 reads SFDVKD. The CDR3 contains 15 residues. V was cut by 3 bases and J by 1 base, with 8 bases left in between. CDR3 loop: CATSDRRQNTGELFF. CDR3 bases: TGTGCCACCAGTGATCGAAGACAGAACACCGGGGAGCTGTTTTTT.

This clonotype came up many times. The V call is TRBV6-5, the J call TRBJ2-7; 11 nucleotides match TRBD2. The CDR3 covers 16 residues. J lost 2 bases, V lost 4 bases, and 7 bases had no gene match. The germline CDR1 and CDR2 sequences are MNHEY and SVGAGI. The CDR3 here is CASSSLGLAGAYEQYF. In nucleotides, the CDR3 is TGTGCCAGCAGTTCCCTCGGACTAGCGGGCGCCTACGAGCAGTACTTC.